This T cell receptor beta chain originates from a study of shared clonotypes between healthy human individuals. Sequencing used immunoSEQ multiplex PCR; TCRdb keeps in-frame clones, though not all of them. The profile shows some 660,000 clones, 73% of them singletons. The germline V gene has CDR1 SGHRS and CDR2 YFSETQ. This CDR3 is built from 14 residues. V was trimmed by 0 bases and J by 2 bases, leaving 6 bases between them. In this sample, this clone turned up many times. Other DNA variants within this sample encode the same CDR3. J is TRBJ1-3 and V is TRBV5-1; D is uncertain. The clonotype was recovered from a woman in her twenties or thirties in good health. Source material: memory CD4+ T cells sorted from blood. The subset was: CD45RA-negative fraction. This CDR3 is CASSLGTAGNTIYF. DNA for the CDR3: TGCGCCAGCAGCTTGGGGACCGCTGGAAACACCATATATTTT. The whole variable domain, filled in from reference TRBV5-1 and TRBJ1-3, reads KAGVTQTPRYLIKTRGQQVTLSCSPISGHRSVSWYQQTPGQGLQFLFEYFSETQRNKGNFPGRFSGRQFSNSRSEMNVSTLELGDSALYLCASSLGTAGNTIYFGEGSWLTVV.